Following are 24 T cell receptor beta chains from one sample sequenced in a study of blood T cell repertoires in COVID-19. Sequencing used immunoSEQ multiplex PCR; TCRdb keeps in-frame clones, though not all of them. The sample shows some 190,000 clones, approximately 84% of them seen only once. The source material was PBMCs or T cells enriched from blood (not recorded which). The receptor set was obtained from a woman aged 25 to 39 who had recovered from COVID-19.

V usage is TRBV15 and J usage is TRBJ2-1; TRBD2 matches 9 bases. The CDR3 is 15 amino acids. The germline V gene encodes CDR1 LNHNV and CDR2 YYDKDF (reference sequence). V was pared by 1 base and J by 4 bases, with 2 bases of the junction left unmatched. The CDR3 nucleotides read TGTGCCACCAGCAGAGTTCTAGCGGGATACAATGAGCAGTTCTTC. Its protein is CATSRVLAGYNEQFF.

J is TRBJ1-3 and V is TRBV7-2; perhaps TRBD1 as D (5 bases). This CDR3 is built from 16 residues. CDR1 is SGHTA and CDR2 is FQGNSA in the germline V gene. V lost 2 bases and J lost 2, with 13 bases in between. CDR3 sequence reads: CASSLPAQGAGNTIYF. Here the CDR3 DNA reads TGTGCCAGCAGCTTACCCGCTCAGGGCGCTGGAAACACCATATATTTT.

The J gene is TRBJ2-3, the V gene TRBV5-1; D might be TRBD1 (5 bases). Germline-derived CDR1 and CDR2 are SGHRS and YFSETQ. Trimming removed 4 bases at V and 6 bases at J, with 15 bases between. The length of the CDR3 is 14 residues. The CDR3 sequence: CASSPEIPGDTQYF. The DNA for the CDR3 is TGCGCCAGCAGCCCGGAAATTCCAGGGGATACGCAGTATTTT.

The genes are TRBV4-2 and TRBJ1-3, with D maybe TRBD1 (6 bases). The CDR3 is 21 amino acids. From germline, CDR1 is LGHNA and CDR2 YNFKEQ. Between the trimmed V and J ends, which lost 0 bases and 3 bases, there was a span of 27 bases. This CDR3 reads CASSQDGNRASVSQRGNTIYF. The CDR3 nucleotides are TGTGCCAGCAGCCAAGATGGGAACAGGGCTTCTGTAAGCCAGCGTGGAAACACCATATATTTT.

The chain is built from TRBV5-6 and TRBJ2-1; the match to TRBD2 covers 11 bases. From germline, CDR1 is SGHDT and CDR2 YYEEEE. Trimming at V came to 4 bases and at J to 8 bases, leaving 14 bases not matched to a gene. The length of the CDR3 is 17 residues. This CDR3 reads CASSLPGSGGASDEQFF. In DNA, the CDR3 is TGTGCCAGCAGCCTTCCGGGTAGCGGGGGGGCCAGCGATGAGCAGTTCTTC.

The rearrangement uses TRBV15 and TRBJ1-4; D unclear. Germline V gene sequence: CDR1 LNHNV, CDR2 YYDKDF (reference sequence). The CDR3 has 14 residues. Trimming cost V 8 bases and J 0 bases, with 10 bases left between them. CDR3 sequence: CATRSGATNEKLFF. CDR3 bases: TGTGCCACCCGTAGCGGTGCAACTAATGAAAAACTGTTTTTT.

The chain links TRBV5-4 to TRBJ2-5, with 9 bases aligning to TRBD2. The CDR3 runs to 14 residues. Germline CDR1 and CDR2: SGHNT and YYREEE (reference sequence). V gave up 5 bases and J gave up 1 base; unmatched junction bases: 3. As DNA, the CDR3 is TGTGCCAGCAGTAGCGGGGGATCCCAAGAGACCCAGTACTTC. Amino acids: CASSSGGSQETQYF.

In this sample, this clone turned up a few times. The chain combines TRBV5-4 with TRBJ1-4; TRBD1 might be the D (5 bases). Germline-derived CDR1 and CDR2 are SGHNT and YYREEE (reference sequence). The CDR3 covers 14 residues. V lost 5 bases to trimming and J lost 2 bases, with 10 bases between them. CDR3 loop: CASSSRGTNEKLFF. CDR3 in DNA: TGTGCCAGCAGTTCGCGGGGCACTAATGAAAAACTGTTTTTT.

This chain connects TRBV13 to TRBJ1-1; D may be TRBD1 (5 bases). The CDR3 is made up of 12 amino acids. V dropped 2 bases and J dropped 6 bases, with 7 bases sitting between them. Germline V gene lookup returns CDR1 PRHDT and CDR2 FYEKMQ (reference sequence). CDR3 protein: CASSLKGAEAFF. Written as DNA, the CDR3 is TGTGCCAGCAGCTTAAAAGGGGCTGAAGCTTTCTTT.

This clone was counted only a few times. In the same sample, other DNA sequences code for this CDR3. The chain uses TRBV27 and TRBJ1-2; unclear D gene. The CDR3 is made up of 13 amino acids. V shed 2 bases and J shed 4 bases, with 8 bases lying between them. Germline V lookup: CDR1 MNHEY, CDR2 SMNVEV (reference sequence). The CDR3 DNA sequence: TGTGCCAGCAGTTTAACGGGTAGCTATGGCTACACCTTC. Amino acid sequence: CASSLTGSYGYTF.

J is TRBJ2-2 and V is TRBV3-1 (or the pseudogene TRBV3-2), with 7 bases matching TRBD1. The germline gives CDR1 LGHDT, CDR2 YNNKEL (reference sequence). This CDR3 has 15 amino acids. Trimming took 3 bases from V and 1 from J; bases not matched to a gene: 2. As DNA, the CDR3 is TGTGCCAGCAGCCAGGGACAGAGGAACACCGGGGAGCTGTTTTTT. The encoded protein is CASSQGQRNTGELFF.

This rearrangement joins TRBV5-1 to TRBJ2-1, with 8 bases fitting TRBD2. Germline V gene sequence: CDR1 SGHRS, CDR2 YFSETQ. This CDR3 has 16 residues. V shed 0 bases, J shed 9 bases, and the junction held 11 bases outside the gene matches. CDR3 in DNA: TGCGCCAGCAGCTTGGGAGGCCTAGCGGGCCTTAGTGAGCAGTTCTTC. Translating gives CASSLGGLAGLSEQFF.

The CDR3 DNA sequence: TGTGCCAGCAGCCCTCCGGGTAGGGGGTCCGATACGCAGTATTTT. Translation: CASSPPGRGSDTQYF. This chain links TRBV5-4 with TRBJ2-3; a weak D match, TRBD1 (6 bases). This CDR3 contains 15 residues. In germline, CDR1 is SGHNT, CDR2 YYREEE (reference sequence). The V end was cut by 4 bases, the J end by 6 bases, with 18 bases between.

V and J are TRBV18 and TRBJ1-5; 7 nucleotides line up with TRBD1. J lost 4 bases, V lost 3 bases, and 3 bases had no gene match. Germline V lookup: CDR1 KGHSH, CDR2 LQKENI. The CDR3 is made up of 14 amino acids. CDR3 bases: TGTGCCAGCTCACCTACGGGACAGAATCAGCCCCAGCATTTT. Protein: CASSPTGQNQPQHF. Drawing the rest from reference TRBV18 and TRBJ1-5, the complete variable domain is NAGVMQNPRHLVRRRGQEARLRCSPMKGHSHVYWYRQLPEEGLKFMVYLQKENIIDESGMPKERFSAEFPKEGPSILRIQQVVRGDSAAYFCASSPTGQNQPQHFGDGTRLSIL.

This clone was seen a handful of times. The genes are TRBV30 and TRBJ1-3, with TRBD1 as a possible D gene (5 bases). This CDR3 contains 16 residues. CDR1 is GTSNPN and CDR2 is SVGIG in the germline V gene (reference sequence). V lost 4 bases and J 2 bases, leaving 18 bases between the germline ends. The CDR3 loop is CAWNAGFGGAGNTIYF. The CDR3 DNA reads TGTGCCTGGAACGCGGGGTTCGGGGGTGCTGGAAACACCATATATTTT.

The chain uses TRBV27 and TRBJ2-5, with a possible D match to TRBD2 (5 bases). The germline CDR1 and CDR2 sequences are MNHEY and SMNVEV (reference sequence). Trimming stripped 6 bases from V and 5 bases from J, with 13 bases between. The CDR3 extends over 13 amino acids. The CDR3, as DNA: TGTGCCAGCAGGAGGGCGTGGCGGGAGACCCAGTACTTC. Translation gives CASRRAWRETQYF.

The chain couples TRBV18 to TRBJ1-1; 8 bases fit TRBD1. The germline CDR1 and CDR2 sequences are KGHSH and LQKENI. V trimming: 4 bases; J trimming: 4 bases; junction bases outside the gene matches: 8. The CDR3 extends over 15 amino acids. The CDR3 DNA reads TGTGCCAGCTCACAGATGACAGGGGAGGGCACTGAAGCTTTCTTT. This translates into CASSQMTGEGTEAFF.

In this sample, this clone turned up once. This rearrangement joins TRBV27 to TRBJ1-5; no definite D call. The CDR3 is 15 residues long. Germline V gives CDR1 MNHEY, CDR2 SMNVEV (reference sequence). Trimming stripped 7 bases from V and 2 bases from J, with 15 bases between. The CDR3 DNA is TGTGCCAGCACCTTGGTAGAAAAAGGCAATCAGCCCCAGCATTTT. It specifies CASTLVEKGNQPQHF.

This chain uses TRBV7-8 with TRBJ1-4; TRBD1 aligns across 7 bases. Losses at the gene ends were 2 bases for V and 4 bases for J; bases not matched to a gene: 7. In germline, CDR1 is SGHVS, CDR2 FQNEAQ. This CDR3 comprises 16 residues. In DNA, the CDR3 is TGTGCCAGCAGCTTAAAACGGGACAGCCTTAATGAAAAACTGTTTTTT. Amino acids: CASSLKRDSLNEKLFF.

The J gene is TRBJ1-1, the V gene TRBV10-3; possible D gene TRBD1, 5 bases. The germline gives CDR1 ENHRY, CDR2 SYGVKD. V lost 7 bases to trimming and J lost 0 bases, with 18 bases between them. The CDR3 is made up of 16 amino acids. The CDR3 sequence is CAIKGQGTSMNTEAFF. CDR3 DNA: TGTGCCATCAAGGGGCAAGGGACTAGTATGAACACTGAAGCTTTCTTT.

The CDR3 sequence: CAWSRTGKETQYF. In DNA, the CDR3 is TGTGCCTGGAGCCGGACAGGGAAGGAGACCCAGTACTTC. The chain recombines TRBV30 with TRBJ2-5; TRBD1 matches at 8 bases. The CDR3 contains 13 residues. With V trimmed by 3 bases and J by 5 bases, 5 bases remained unmatched. The germline V gene has CDR1 GTSNPN and CDR2 SVGIG (reference sequence).

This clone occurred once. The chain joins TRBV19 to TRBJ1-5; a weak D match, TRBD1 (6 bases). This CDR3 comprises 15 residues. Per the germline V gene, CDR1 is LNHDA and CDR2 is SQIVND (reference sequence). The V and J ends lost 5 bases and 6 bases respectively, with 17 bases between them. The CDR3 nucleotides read TGTGCCAGTAGTTACAGGGAGCAACGTGGTCAGCCCCAGCATTTT. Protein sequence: CASSYREQRGQPQHF. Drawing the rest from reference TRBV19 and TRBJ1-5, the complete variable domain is DGGITQSPKYLFRKEGQNVTLSCEQNLNHDAMYWYRQDPGQGLRLIYYSQIVNDFQKGDIAEGYSVSREKKESFPLTVTSAQKNPTAFYLCASSYREQRGQPQHFGDGTRLSIL.

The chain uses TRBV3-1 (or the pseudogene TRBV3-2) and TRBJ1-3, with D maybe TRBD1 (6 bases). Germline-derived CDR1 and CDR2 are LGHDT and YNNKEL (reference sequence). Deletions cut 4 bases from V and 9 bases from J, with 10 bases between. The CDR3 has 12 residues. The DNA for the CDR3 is TGTGCCAGCAGCCGGGAAGGGGGCACCATATATTTT. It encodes CASSREGGTIYF.

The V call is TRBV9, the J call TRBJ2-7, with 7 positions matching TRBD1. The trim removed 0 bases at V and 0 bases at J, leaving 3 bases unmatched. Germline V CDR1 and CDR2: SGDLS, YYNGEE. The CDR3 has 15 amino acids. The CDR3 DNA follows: TGTGCCAGCAGCGTAGGGACAGGATCCTCCTACGAGCAGTACTTC. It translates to CASSVGTGSSYEQYF.